This passage covers 8 T cell receptor beta chains from one sample sequenced in a study of cytomegalovirus exposure and HLA in healthy donors. 13 Jbeta primers and 60 Vbeta primers were used for the PCR. TCRdb's table, derived via immunoSEQ multiplex PCR, lists solely in-frame clones and lacks some. Of roughly 110,000 clones listed, roughly 82% are singletons. Sequenced material: PBMCs. The receptors were sampled from a male donor in good health and CMV-seronegative.

V is TRBV7-8 and J is TRBJ1-3; 7 bases match TRBD1. This CDR3 spans 14 amino acids. The V gene end was trimmed by 6 bases and the J gene end by 2 bases; junction bases not matched to a gene: 4. The germline V gene encodes CDR1 SGHVS and CDR2 FQNEAQ. The CDR3 is CASRQQGPGNTIYF. CDR3 in DNA: TGTGCCAGCAGGCAACAGGGGCCTGGAAACACCATATATTTT.

This clone was found a few times. J is TRBJ1-2 and V is TRBV5-1; 7 bases are shared with TRBD1. V was pared by 6 bases and J by 4 bases, with 9 bases of the junction left unmatched. The germline V gene has CDR1 SGHRS and CDR2 YFSETQ. This CDR3 is built from 14 residues. For the CDR3, the DNA is TGCGCCAGCACCGAAACTGGGACAGCCTATGGCTACACCTTC. Translating it yields CASTETGTAYGYTF.

This chain uses TRBV27 with TRBJ2-7; maybe TRBD2 (6 bases). V lost 5 bases, J lost 0 bases, and 14 bases lay in between. Germline V gene lookup returns CDR1 MNHEY and CDR2 SMNVEV (reference sequence). CDR3 size: 15 residues. DNA of the CDR3: TGTGCCAGCAGTAACCCTAGCGTAAGCTCCTACGAGCAGTACTTC. It is translated as CASSNPSVSSYEQYF.

V gene TRBV5-1 combines with J gene TRBJ2-3; D is perhaps TRBD2 (6 bases). V was trimmed by 4 bases and J by 4 bases, leaving 13 bases between them. This CDR3 is 14 amino acids long. Germline V gene data show CDR1 as SGHRS and CDR2 as YFSETQ. CDR3 loop: CASSRYGGADTQYF. The DNA for the CDR3 is TGCGCCAGCAGCAGGTACGGGGGTGCAGATACGCAGTATTTT.

The V gene is TRBV6-5, the J gene TRBJ2-1; TRBD2 agrees at 8 bases. This CDR3 is 11 amino acids long. Per the germline V gene, CDR1 is MNHEY and CDR2 is SVGAGI. The junction had 6 bases not matched to a gene; V was cut back by 11 bases and J by 9 bases. The CDR3 DNA sequence: TGTGCCTCCGGGAGGGATGGTGAGCAGTTCTTC. This gives the protein CASGRDGEQFF.

This sequence joins TRBV7-9 and TRBJ2-7; 9 bases align to TRBD2. This CDR3 contains 15 residues. J was trimmed by 4 bases and V by 0 bases; bases with no gene match: 4. The germline V gene has CDR1 SEHNR and CDR2 FQNEAQ (reference sequence). CDR3 region: CASSLALAGLYEQYF. The CDR3 coding sequence is TGTGCCAGCAGCTTAGCGCTAGCGGGACTTTACGAGCAGTACTTC.

The rearrangement joins TRBV6-1 to TRBJ2-5; 12 nucleotides line up with TRBD2. Per germline, CDR1 MNHNS and CDR2 SASEGT. The CDR3 loop spans 17 amino acids. V was clipped by 4 bases and J by 2 bases; unmatched bases: 8. For the CDR3, the DNA is TGTGCCAGCAGTGCAACCAGGACTAGCGGGGCACAAGAGACCCAGTACTTC. Translation: CASSATRTSGAQETQYF.

The V call is TRBV5-4, the J call TRBJ1-3; D perhaps matches TRBD1 (5 bases). CDR3 length: 14 residues. Germline lookup yields CDR1 SGHNT and CDR2 YYREEE (reference sequence). Trimming cost V 1 base and J 3 bases, with 8 bases left between them. The CDR3 here is CASSLTGRGNTIYF. The CDR3, as DNA: TGTGCCAGCAGCTTGACAGGCCGTGGAAACACCATATATTTT. The full variable domain, in which reference TRBV5-4 and TRBJ1-3 provide the parts outside the CDR3, is ETGVTQSPTHLIKTRGQQVTLRCSSQSGHNTVSWYQQALGQGPQFIFQYYREEENGRGNFPPRFSGLQFPNYSSELNVNALELDDSALYLCASSLTGRGNTIYFGEGSWLTVV.